This T cell receptor beta chain stems from a study of type 1 and type 2 diabetes patients. Across the study: Donors were type 1 diabetes, type 2 diabetes, or nondiabetic controls. Across the study, some 20 million paired-end reads were produced.

This clonotype turned up a few times. The PCR template was genomic DNA. The TCR beta CDR3 region was amplified using 30 forward and 13 reverse primers. Using its own MiXCR run on the multiplex PCR reads, TCRdb lists one record per CDR3 protein. The sample comprises a few hundred thousand distinct CDR3 sequences, more than 45% of which are singletons, and 12% to 15% rests with the top ten. The CDR3 loop spans 12 amino acids. Trimming pared 1 base from V and 16 bases from J, leaving 14 bases between. Germline CDR1 is LNHDA and CDR2 is SQIVND (reference sequence). The TCR comes from a man between 18 and 29 years old with type 2 diabetes. Material: peripheral blood mononuclear cells (PBMCs). The chain uses TRBV19 and TRBJ2-1; D is possibly TRBD1 or TRBD2 (5 bases each). This CDR3 is CASSIGGRPSFF. DNA for the CDR3: TGTGCCAGTAGTATAGGGGGACGCCCAAGCTTCTTC.